This T cell receptor (beta chain) was obtained from a study of neoadjuvant anti-PD-1 for oral cavity cancer. Repertoires were generated with immunoSEQ multiplex PCR, while TCRdb's copy carries only in-frame clones and drops some. The sample holds 30,000 or so clones, roughly 80% seen once. CDR3 length: 15 residues. V dropped 1 base and J dropped 8 bases, with 15 bases sitting between them. Germline loops: CDR1 MNHNY, CDR2 SVGAGI (reference sequence). Time point denoted: after neoadjuvant nivolumab, at surgical resection. The sequence derives from a person aged 35-80 years with oral cavity squamous cell carcinoma. Specimen: PBMCs, collected after nivolumab (anti-PD-1) treatment. V usage is TRBV6-6 and J usage is TRBJ2-1; a possible D gene is TRBD2 (7 bases). DNA for the CDR3: TGTGCCAGCAGTTACTTGGGGGGGGGCGGCGATGAGCAGTTCTTC. Translated: CASSYLGGGGDEQFF.